This TCR beta chain came from a study of regulatory T cells in long-lasting Graves disease. CDR3-region Arm-PCR and iRepertoire HTBI primers produced the TCR beta libraries. From the multiplex PCR reads, TCRdb called clonotypes with MiXCR, one entry per CDR3 protein. The sample includes about 560,000 distinct CDR3 sequences, about 16% of them seen just once. Germline values: CDR1 SNHLY, CDR2 FYNNEI. J gave up 4 bases and V 2 bases, and 4 bases lay outside the gene matches. The CDR3 covers 15 residues. Time point reported: newly diagnosed GD, antithyroid drugs for less than 3 months. Extracted PBMC RNA gave rise to the TCR library. These records were also assigned to another study, of T cells in Graves' hyperthyroidism and ophthalmopathy.

The V gene is TRBV2, the J gene TRBJ2-3; 9 positions match TRBD2. Sample: peripheral blood mononuclear cells (PBMCs), taken at new diagnosis, from a patient treated with antithyroid drugs. The sequence came from a young man with Graves disease. The chain's CDR3 is CASSELAGFSDTQYF. The CDR3 DNA reads as TGTGCCAGCAGTGAACTAGCGGGATTTTCAGATACGCAGTATTTT.